The TCR beta chain under discussion was sequenced for a study of blood T cell repertoires in COVID-19 (dated by TCRdb to about 2020). Some background on the complete study: Collaborator samples came from the United States, Italy and Spain and covered acute and convalescent phases of COVID-19. The prospective study material was composed of cDNA or gDNA derived from T cells, B-cell-depleted T cells, or PBMCs. The dataset comprised deeply sampled blood TCRbeta repertoires from subjects exposed to, actively infected with, or recovered from COVID-19. A freely available public database, intended as a resource for researchers studying the immune response to SARS-CoV-2, is where the repertoires were released. Samples came from the ongoing ImmuneRACE study (first 160 participants) plus 1,254 subjects from 6 global collaborators. Sample metadata almost always included a de-identified subject ID, COVID-19 status, age in years and sex. Where available, HLA class I and class II types were obtained from metadata supplied by the sample provider rather than from assay-based typing. Summary of the overall study and its limitations: The amount of clinical and demographic metadata varied by source and participant and was provided uncurated.

V and J are trimmed by 0 bases and 5 bases, and the gene matches miss 6 bases of the junction. From its cysteine to its phenylalanine, the CDR3 spans 15 amino acids. Only the CDR3 DNA is retained, 45 bases long and in frame from the first base. From the germline V gene, CDR1 is SGHRS and CDR2 is YFSETQ. A second Seattle source provided samples from volunteer blood donors who had recovered from COVID-19. Each collaborating institution followed its own protocols to collect whole blood in K2EDTA tubes. For TCRbeta analysis, collaborators shipped samples in one of three forms: frozen whole blood, isolated PBMCs, or DNA extracted from either of those sample types. TCRbeta CDR3 regions were amplified from genomic DNA by means of the immunoSEQ Assay, a bias-controlled multiplex PCR. Processing in the source paper ran as follows. The number of nucleated cells in each sample was estimated from the amplification of reference gene primers within the assay. To quantify the absolute abundance of each unique TCRbeta CDR3 rearrangement, sequence reads were collapsed and filtered. For each sample, productive Simpson clonality was calculated as the square root of Simpson's diversity index over productive rearrangements. TCRdb re-hosts the immuneACCESS table, in-frame sequences only. Its copies lack some clones; in the studies checked, an unresolved V gene accounts for under half of them, and the cause for the rest is not known. V and J calls and clone size are those listed in that table; D and trimming were worked out from the DNA. The sample contains approximately 220,000 clones, around four fifths of them found a single time. The top ten hold 5.1% of the sample.

As for this clone: No antigen is known for it. Base qualities are missing; no much larger clone stands one base away.

The chain is made from TRBV5-1 and TRBJ1-1, with TRBD1 identical over 8 junction bases. The clonotype was recovered from a woman in her fifties or sixties who had recovered from COVID-19. The specimen sequenced was peripheral blood. The nucleotide sequence reads as follows: TGCGCCAGCAGCTTGGAAGCAGGGGGCAAGACTGAAGCTTTCTTT. This codes for CASSLEAGGKTEAFF.